The next 22 T cell receptor beta chains were all read from a single sample in a study of cytomegalovirus exposure and HLA in healthy donors. The repertoire was sequenced with immunoSEQ multiplex PCR; TCRdb's copy has only in-frame clones and lacks some. The data hold under 250,000 clones, with around four fifths observed a single time. The material sequenced was PBMCs. These receptors were obtained from a woman aged 18-29 years in good health and CMV-seronegative.

V is TRBV4-1 and J is TRBJ1-1, with D uncertain. The CDR3 is 16 residues long. CDR1 is MGHRA, CDR2 YSYEKL, per germline. With 3 bases removed from V and 5 bases from J, the gap between germline ends came to 19 bases. This chain's CDR3 is CASSHGIGGRATEAFF. CDR3 DNA: TGCGCCAGCAGCCACGGAATAGGAGGCCGGGCAACTGAAGCTTTCTTT.

The chain carries TRBV30 and TRBJ1-5; D might be TRBD1 (5 bases). The V end was cut by 1 base, the J end by 6 bases, with 10 bases between. The CDR3 runs to 13 residues. The germline gives CDR1 GTSNPN, CDR2 SVGIG (reference sequence). CDR3 residues: CAWSGGGFQPQHF. CDR3 in DNA: TGTGCCTGGAGTGGGGGCGGGTTTCAGCCCCAGCATTTT.

The gene calls are TRBV5-4 and TRBJ2-5; D is uncertain. The germline gives CDR1 SGHNT, CDR2 YYREEE (reference sequence). The V gene lost 3 bases and the J gene lost 5 bases, with 11 bases spanning the gap. This CDR3 has 13 amino acids. CDR3 DNA: TGTGCCAGCAGCTCCATGGGCGATGAGACCCAGTACTTC. Protein: CASSSMGDETQYF.

This clone showed up just a few times. The chain carries TRBV6-4 and TRBJ1-2; D unresolved. With 0 bases removed from V and 8 bases from J, the gap between germline ends came to 10 bases. The CDR3 runs to 13 residues. The germline V gene has CDR1 MRHNA and CDR2 SNTAGT. The CDR3 spells CASSDSRSGGYTF. The CDR3 bases are TGTGCCAGCAGTGACTCTCGGTCGGGGGGCTACACCTTC.

The J gene is TRBJ1-3, the V gene TRBV28, with 7 bases fitting TRBD1. In germline, CDR1 is MDHEN, CDR2 SYDVKM. V was clipped by 4 bases and J by 8 bases; unmatched bases: 14. The CDR3 spans 16 residues. Here the CDR3 reads CASSSPGGIMMHTIYF. DNA for the CDR3: TGTGCCAGCAGTTCCCCAGGGGGTATTATGATGCACACCATATATTTT.

The chain links TRBV7-2 to TRBJ2-3, with a possible D match to TRBD2 (6 bases). Deletions cut 3 bases from V and 0 bases from J, with 13 bases between. The CDR3 length is 16 residues. Germline CDR1 is SGHTA and CDR2 is FQGNSA. The CDR3 bases are TGTGCCAGCAGCTTGCGGCTCAGCGGGAGCACAGATACGCAGTATTTT. Protein sequence: CASSLRLSGSTDTQYF.

The chain links TRBV5-1 to TRBJ2-1; D ambiguous. V lost 4 bases, J lost 2 bases, and 13 bases lay in between. CDR3 length: 15 amino acids. Germline V gene data show CDR1 as SGHRS and CDR2 as YFSETQ. The CDR3 DNA reads TGCGCCAGCAGCATCGTAAAAACAGCCTACAATGAGCAGTTCTTC. Translated, it gives CASSIVKTAYNEQFF.

The chain carries TRBV6-5 and TRBJ1-3, with a tentative D call TRBD1 (6 bases). Germline V gene sequence: CDR1 MNHEY, CDR2 SVGAGI. CDR3 length: 14 residues. The germline V and J ends were trimmed by 6 bases and 4 bases, with 13 bases remaining between them. CDR3 protein: CASRPTGNGNTIYF. CDR3 nucleotide sequence: TGTGCCAGCAGACCTACAGGGAACGGAAACACCATATATTTT.

The chain uses TRBV30 and TRBJ1-6; D unresolved. The CDR3 is 13 residues long. Trimming took 3 bases from V and 3 from J, leaving 6 bases between them. CDR1 is GTSNPN, CDR2 SVGIG, per germline (reference sequence). CDR3 region: CAWSSIYNSPLHF. CDR3 nucleotide sequence: TGTGCCTGGAGCTCGATCTATAATTCACCCCTCCACTTT.

This clone has only one observation. The rearrangement links TRBV6-5 to TRBJ1-2, with D possibly TRBD1 on 5 matching bases. Trimming took off 5 bases at V and 8 bases at J, with 15 bases between the two ends. The CDR3 covers 13 residues. CDR1 is MNHEY, CDR2 SVGAGI, per germline. CDR3 sequence: CASSISAGKGYTF. The CDR3 DNA sequence: TGTGCCAGCAGTATTTCTGCAGGGAAAGGCTACACCTTC.

The rearrangement uses TRBV11-2 and TRBJ1-2; no firm D call. In germline, CDR1 is SGHAT, CDR2 FQNNGV. Trimming removed 5 bases at V and 0 bases at J, with 16 bases between. The length of the CDR3 is 16 residues. The CDR3 loop is CASSALHATTNYGYTF. The CDR3 nucleotides are TGTGCCAGCAGCGCCCTACATGCAACGACTAACTATGGCTACACCTTC.

This clone was picked up a small number of times. The chain uses TRBV7-2 and TRBJ2-1; D remains ambiguous. CDR1 is SGHTA and CDR2 is FQGNSA in the germline V gene. Trimming removed 1 base from V and 6 bases from J, with 10 bases in between. The CDR3 totals 14 residues. This CDR3 reads CASSLDVFVNEQFF. CDR3 in DNA: TGTGCCAGCAGCTTAGATGTGTTTGTCAATGAGCAGTTCTTC.

The J gene is TRBJ2-2, the V gene TRBV2; D gene uncertain. CDR1 and CDR2 from the germline V gene are SNHLY and FYNNEI. With 3 bases removed from V and 4 bases from J, the gap between germline ends came to 12 bases. The CDR3 length is 15 residues. CDR3 residues: CASSDFLRSTGELFF. Written as DNA, the CDR3 is TGTGCCAGCAGTGACTTCCTTAGGAGCACCGGGGAGCTGTTTTTT.

The count of this clone is one. V usage is TRBV5-1 and J usage is TRBJ2-5; possible D gene TRBD1, 5 bases. The CDR3 consists of 14 residues. Trimming cost V 3 bases and J 1 base, with 10 bases left between them. CDR1 SGHRS and CDR2 YFSETQ come from the germline V gene. The chain's CDR3 is CASSYKTAQETQYF. CDR3 sequence (DNA): TGCGCCAGCAGCTACAAGACAGCCCAAGAGACCCAGTACTTC.

The chain is built from TRBV28 and TRBJ2-5, with a weak D call TRBD2 (6 bases). CDR3 length: 12 residues. The germline V and J ends were trimmed by 5 bases and 13 bases, with 17 bases remaining between them. Germline V gene data show CDR1 as MDHEN and CDR2 as SYDVKM. The DNA of the CDR3 is TGTGCCAGCAGTGGGGGGTGGGCCCGCGGGTACTTC. Encoded protein: CASSGGWARGYF. The variable domain in full, with the rest retrieved from reference TRBV28 and TRBJ2-5, is DVKVTQSSRYLVKRTGEKVFLECVQDMDHENMFWYRQDPGLGLRLIYFSYDVKMKEKGDIPEGYSVSREKKERFSLILESASTNQTSMYLCASSGGWARGYFGPGTRLLVL.

V and J are TRBV6-5 and TRBJ2-7; unclear D gene. This CDR3 contains 13 residues. From germline, CDR1 is MNHEY and CDR2 SVGAGI. Trimming took off 10 bases at V and 5 bases at J, with 18 bases between the two ends. CDR3 sequence reads: CATQRRTYNEQYF. CDR3 nucleotides: TGTGCCACCCAAAGACGGACCTATAACGAGCAGTACTTC.

The chain carries TRBV5-1 and TRBJ1-6; 10 positions agree with TRBD1. This CDR3 is 16 amino acids long. J gave up 10 bases and V 0 bases, and 7 bases lay outside the gene matches. Germline V gives CDR1 SGHRS, CDR2 YFSETQ. The CDR3 loop reads CASSLEGDRGGSPLHF. In DNA, the CDR3 is TGCGCCAGCAGCTTGGAAGGGGACAGGGGAGGATCACCCCTCCACTTT.

The chain uses TRBV19 and TRBJ1-2, with 9 positions matching TRBD1. Germline V gene sequence: CDR1 LNHDA, CDR2 SQIVND (reference sequence). The CDR3 is 17 residues long. V trimming: 5 bases; J trimming: 3 bases; junction bases outside the gene matches: 13. The CDR3 DNA reads TGTGCCAGTAGTTCCCGGGACAGGGTTCCGGGCTACTATGGCTACACCTTC. Translated: CASSSRDRVPGYYGYTF.

The chain couples TRBV19 to TRBJ2-7, with a possible D match to TRBD2 (5 bases). Germline assignment: CDR1 LNHDA and CDR2 SQIVND (reference sequence). The V gene lost 4 bases and the J gene lost 0 bases, with 13 bases spanning the gap. This CDR3 is 15 amino acids long. DNA for the CDR3: TGTGCCAGTAGTAACGAGCGGATTAACTCCTACGAGCAGTACTTC. It specifies CASSNERINSYEQYF.

The rearrangement links TRBV6-6 to TRBJ2-7; either TRBD1 or TRBD2 may supply D (5 bases each). CDR1 MNHNY and CDR2 SVGAGI come from the germline V gene (reference sequence). CDR3 length: 15 amino acids. V was clipped by 0 bases and J by 5 bases, with 14 bases between them. CDR3 residues: CASSYSPGRPHEQYF. In nucleotides, the CDR3 is TGTGCCAGCAGTTACTCGCCGGGACGCCCTCACGAGCAGTACTTC.

The chain has TRBV2 and TRBJ2-7; the match to TRBD1 covers 8 bases. With 8 bases clipped from V and 4 bases from J, the junction kept 4 bases outside the gene matches. Germline V lookup: CDR1 SNHLY, CDR2 FYNNEI. The length of the CDR3 is 12 residues. CDR3 bases: TGTGCCAGCGCCCAGGGGGCATACGAGCAGTACTTC. The encoded protein is CASAQGAYEQYF.

This clone is a singleton in its sample. This sequence joins TRBV9 and TRBJ2-1, with a tentative D call TRBD1 (7 bases). This CDR3 has 15 residues. Germline lookup yields CDR1 SGDLS and CDR2 YYNGEE. V was cut by 3 bases and J by 4 bases, with 14 bases left in between. In DNA, the CDR3 is TGTGCCAGCAGCGCCAGACAGGGAGGATACAATGAGCAGTTCTTC. As protein: CASSARQGGYNEQFF. Filled out from reference TRBV9 and TRBJ2-1, the complete variable domain reads DSGVTQTPKHLITATGQRVTLRCSPRSGDLSVYWYQQSLDQGLQFLIQYYNGEERAKGNILERFSAQQFPDLHSELNLSSLELGDSALYFCASSARQGGYNEQFFGPGTRLTVL.